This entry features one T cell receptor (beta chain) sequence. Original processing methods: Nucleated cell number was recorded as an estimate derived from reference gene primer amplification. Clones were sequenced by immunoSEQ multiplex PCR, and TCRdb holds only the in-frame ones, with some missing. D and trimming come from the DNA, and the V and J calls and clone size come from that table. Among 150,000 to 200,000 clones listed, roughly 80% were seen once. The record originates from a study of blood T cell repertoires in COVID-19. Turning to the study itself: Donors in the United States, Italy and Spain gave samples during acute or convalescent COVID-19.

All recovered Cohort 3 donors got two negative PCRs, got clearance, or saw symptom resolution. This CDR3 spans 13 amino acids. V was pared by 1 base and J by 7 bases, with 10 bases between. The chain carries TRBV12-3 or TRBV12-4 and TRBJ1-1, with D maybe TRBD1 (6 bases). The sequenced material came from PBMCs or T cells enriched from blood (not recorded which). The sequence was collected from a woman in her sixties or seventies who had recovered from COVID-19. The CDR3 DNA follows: TGTGCCAGCAGTTTAGTAAGCAGGGGTGAAGCTTTCTTT. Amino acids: CASSLVSRGEAFF.